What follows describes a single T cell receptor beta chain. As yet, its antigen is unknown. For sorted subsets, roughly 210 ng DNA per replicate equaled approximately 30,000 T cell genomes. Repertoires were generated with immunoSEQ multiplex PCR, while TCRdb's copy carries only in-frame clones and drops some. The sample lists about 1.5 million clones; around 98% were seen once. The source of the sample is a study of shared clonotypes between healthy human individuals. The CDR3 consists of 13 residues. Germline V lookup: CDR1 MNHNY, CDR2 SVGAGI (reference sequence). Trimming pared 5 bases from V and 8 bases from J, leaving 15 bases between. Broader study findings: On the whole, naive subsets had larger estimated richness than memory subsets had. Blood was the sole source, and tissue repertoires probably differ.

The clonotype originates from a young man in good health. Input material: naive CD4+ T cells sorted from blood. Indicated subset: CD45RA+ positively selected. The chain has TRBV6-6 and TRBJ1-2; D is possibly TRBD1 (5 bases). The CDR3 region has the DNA TGTGCCAGCAGTCCAGTAGGGGCTGGGGGCTACACCTTC. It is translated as CASSPVGAGGYTF.